These 3 T cell receptor beta chains came from one sample sequenced in a study of radiotherapy plus CTLA-4 blockade in lung cancer. TCRdb keeps only in-frame clones here, not all; method: immunoSEQ multiplex PCR. Counted here are some 92,000 clones, about 81% occurring once; the ten biggest clones make up nearly 3.5%. This sample comprised peripheral blood, obtained from a patient treated with radiotherapy plus ipilimumab. These receptors were obtained from a human donor with non-small cell lung cancer who had a partial response to radiotherapy plus ipilimumab.

As to this clone: The junction differs from germline at one of its ends, possibly a read error. The chain uses TRBV28 and TRBJ1-4, with TRBD1 identical over 7 bases. The CDR3 covers 12 residues. Germline-derived CDR1 and CDR2 are MDHEN and SYDVKM. Here the CDR3 DNA reads TGTGCCAGCAGTCCCCAACAGGGGTCCCGGGGCTTT. Encoded protein: CASSPQQGSRGF. The full variable domain, with the rest looked up from reference TRBV28 and TRBJ1-4, is DVKVTQSSRYLVKRTGEKVFLECVQDMDHENMFWYRQDPGLGLRLIYFSYDVKMKEKGDIPEGYSVSREKKERFSLILESASTNQTSMYLCASSPQQGSRGFGSGTQLSVL.

The chain links TRBV7-8 to TRBJ1-2, with TRBD1 as a possible D gene (6 bases). Trimming took 4 bases from V and 6 from J, leaving 12 bases between them. Germline V gene data show CDR1 as SGHVS and CDR2 as FQNEAQ. This CDR3 is 13 amino acids long. The CDR3 region is CASSSQGSDGYTF. DNA of the CDR3: TGTGCCAGCAGCTCCCAGGGGTCCGATGGCTACACCTTC.

The rearrangement uses TRBV28 and TRBJ2-2; D is perhaps TRBD2 (6 bases). Trimming stripped 7 bases from V and 0 bases from J, with 12 bases between. In germline, CDR1 is MDHEN, CDR2 SYDVKM. There are 15 residues in the CDR3. The CDR3 here is CASTAGRSNTGELFF. CDR3 nucleotide sequence: TGTGCCAGCACCGCGGGAAGGTCGAACACCGGGGAGCTGTTTTTT.